The 25 T cell receptor beta chains below come from one sample, sequenced in a study of blood T cells in healthy people across ages. A second PCR of roughly 7 to 11 cycles used a sample-barcoded 5' primer and a J-beta primer mix. Each CDR3 protein gets one entry after TCRdb re-called the 5' RACE reads with MiXCR. The table lists hundreds of thousands of distinct CDR3 sequences, over 20% of them singletons. The sequenced sample was blood. Receptor source: a man in his 70s in good health.

This clonotype was observed a handful of times. The chain recombines TRBV19 with TRBJ2-4; D might be TRBD1 (6 bases). The CDR3 totals 15 residues. V was clipped by 1 base and J by 8 bases, with 15 bases between them. Germline loops: CDR1 LNHDA, CDR2 SQIVND (reference sequence). For the CDR3, the DNA is TGTGCCAGTAGTATAGGAGACAGGATTGCGGACATTCAGTACTTC. Translating it yields CASSIGDRIADIQYF.

The chain is built from TRBV19 and TRBJ2-5; D is perhaps TRBD2 (5 bases). Between the trimmed V and J ends, which lost 3 bases and 7 bases, there was a span of 6 bases. The germline gives CDR1 LNHDA, CDR2 SQIVND (reference sequence). This CDR3 is 11 amino acids long. CDR3 region: CASSIRGTQYF. The CDR3 DNA reads as TGTGCCAGTAGTATTCGGGGGACCCAGTACTTC.

This clonotype occurred a few times. The chain uses TRBV7-8 and TRBJ1-1, with TRBD1 identical over 9 bases. The V segment lost 5 bases and the J segment 4 bases; nucleotides outside the gene matches: 8. The CDR3 consists of 15 residues. Germline V gene sequence: CDR1 SGHVS, CDR2 FQNEAQ. The CDR3 DNA sequence: TGTGCCAGCAGCATAACCGGGACAGGGACCACTGAAGCTTTCTTT. Its protein is CASSITGTGTTEAFF.

The genes are TRBV19 and TRBJ2-1, with TRBD1 as a possible D gene (5 bases). V was trimmed by 3 bases and J by 1 base, leaving 10 bases between them. CDR1 and CDR2 (germline): LNHDA, SQIVND (reference sequence). The CDR3 loop spans 15 amino acids. Written as DNA, the CDR3 is TGTGCCAGTAGTATTGATAGGGGTTCCTACAATGAGCAGTTCTTC. Its protein is CASSIDRGSYNEQFF.

CDR3 coding DNA: TGTGCCAGCAGCCCCGGACTTTCCAAAGAGACCCAGTACTTC. Its translation is CASSPGLSKETQYF. The V call is TRBV5-5, the J call TRBJ2-7; D perhaps matches TRBD2 (5 bases). The J call may be wrong; the DNA end is better matched by TRBJ2-5. Germline CDR1 is SGHKS and CDR2 is YYEKEE (reference sequence). CDR3 length equals 14 residues.

The chain joins TRBV7-2 to TRBJ2-7; D might be TRBD1 or TRBD2, each matching 5 bases. This CDR3 comprises 14 residues. Trimming shortened V by 5 bases and J by 2 bases, and 13 bases separated the two germline ends. Germline values: CDR1 SGHTA, CDR2 FQGNSA. This CDR3 reads CASSRRDATYEQYF. The CDR3 bases are TGTGCCAGCAGCCGCCGGGACGCCACCTACGAGCAGTACTTC.

The gene calls are TRBV6-1 and TRBJ2-5, with a weak D call TRBD2 (6 bases). Germline-derived CDR1 and CDR2 are MNHNS and SASEGT. V shed 5 bases and J shed 4 bases, with 17 bases lying between them. There are 15 residues in the CDR3. The DNA of the CDR3 is TGTGCCAGCAGTTGGGAGGATCTACGGTCAGAGACCCAGTACTTC. It yields the protein CASSWEDLRSETQYF.

This chain uses TRBV25-1 with TRBJ1-4; D may be TRBD1 (6 bases). Germline V gives CDR1 MGHDK, CDR2 SYGVNS. The CDR3 spans 14 residues. V shed 4 bases and J shed 5 bases, with 11 bases lying between them. The CDR3 protein is CASSVGTRNEKLFF. In DNA, the CDR3 is TGTGCCAGCAGTGTCGGGACAAGGAATGAAAAACTGTTTTTT.

The chain recombines TRBV12-3 or TRBV12-4 with TRBJ2-2; possible D gene TRBD1, 6 bases. CDR3 length: 16 amino acids. The V end lost 7 bases, the J end lost 4 bases, and 19 bases lay between the germline ends. The CDR3 spells CASTPMVGGSTGELFF. The CDR3 nucleotides read TGTGCCAGCACCCCAATGGTAGGGGGTAGCACCGGGGAGCTGTTTTTT.

This clonotype was seen a handful of times. This chain uses TRBV24-1 with TRBJ2-3, with 8 nucleotides matching TRBD2. Germline V lookup: CDR1 KGHDR, CDR2 SFDVKD. This CDR3 has 15 amino acids. Trimming took 3 bases from V and 4 from J; bases not matched to a gene: 5. The CDR3 loop is CATSDPAGAADTQYF. The CDR3, as DNA: TGTGCCACCAGTGATCCAGCGGGAGCAGCAGATACGCAGTATTTT.

On this clonotype: Mismatch with germline at one junction end may stem from a read error. The gene calls are TRBV7-9 and TRBJ2-7, with D perhaps matching TRBD1 (6 bases). The CDR3 totals 14 residues. In germline, CDR1 is SEHNR, CDR2 FQNEAQ (reference sequence). The CDR3 DNA sequence: TGCGCCAGCAGTGCTGGACAGTCGGTCTACGAGCAGTACTTC. Protein: CASSAGQSVYEQYF.

This clonotype showed up many times. This chain joins TRBV5-1 and TRBJ2-7; the D gene is possibly TRBD2 (6 bases). The V gene's germline CDR1 is SGHRS and CDR2 YFSETQ. Trimming took 1 base from V and 0 from J, leaving 11 bases between them. CDR3 length equals 15 residues. The CDR3 bases are TGCGCCAGCAGCTTGTCATCGGGAGTCTCCTACGAGCAGTACTTC. Amino acid sequence: CASSLSSGVSYEQYF. The full variable domain, in which reference TRBV5-1 and TRBJ2-7 provide the parts outside the CDR3, is KAGVTQTPRYLIKTRGQQVTLSCSPISGHRSVSWYQQTPGQGLQFLFEYFSETQRNKGNFPGRFSGRQFSNSRSEMNVSTLELGDSALYLCASSLSSGVSYEQYFGPGTRLTVT.

The gene calls are TRBV2 and TRBJ2-7; TRBD2 matches 7 bases. Germline V CDR1 and CDR2: SNHLY, FYNNEI. The CDR3 length is 14 residues. V shed 2 bases and J 2 bases; nucleotides not matched to a gene: 3. In DNA form, the CDR3 reads TGTGCCAGCAGTGAAATCGGGAGGCCCTACGAGCAGTACTTC. Translating it yields CASSEIGRPYEQYF.

This rearrangement joins TRBV28 to TRBJ2-5; 7 bases align to TRBD1. The germline gives CDR1 MDHEN, CDR2 SYDVKM. The CDR3 is made up of 14 amino acids. Trimming removed 5 bases from V and 3 bases from J; junction bases left unmatched: 6. The CDR3 region has the DNA TGTGCCAGCAGTCAAGACAGGGCGGAAGAGACCCAGTACTTC. This gives the protein CASSQDRAEETQYF.

On this clonotype itself: The junction and the germline gene differ at one end; a read error may be behind it. V gene TRBV6-1 combines with J gene TRBJ1-2; D is undetermined. This CDR3 contains 14 residues. Germline V gives CDR1 MNHNS, CDR2 SASEGT. The CDR3 loop is CASSEARADYGYAF. In DNA form, the CDR3 reads TGTGCCAGCAGTGAAGCCCGGGCAGACTATGGCTACGCCTTC.

The chain has TRBV20-1 and TRBJ2-5; TRBD2 is a possible D gene (5 bases). Matching the DNA end better, TRBJ2-1 makes the J call doubtful. The V gene's germline CDR1 is DFQATT and CDR2 SNEGSKA (reference sequence). This CDR3 comprises 14 residues. DNA for the CDR3: TGCAGTGCTAGGGGCGGGCGGTATAAAAATGAGCAGTTCTTC. Encoded protein: CSARGGRYKNEQFF.

A word on this clonotype: An end of the junction does not agree with germline; a read error may underlie this. This chain connects TRBV11-2 to TRBJ2-7; 11 nucleotides agree with TRBD1. Germline lookup yields CDR1 SGHAT and CDR2 FQNNGV. There are 15 residues in the CDR3. Here the CDR3 reads CASIVGTGGTYEQYF. The CDR3 region has the DNA TGTGCCAGCATCGTTGGGACAGGGGGGACCTATGAGCAGTACTTC.

This sequence joins TRBV20-1 and TRBJ2-1; tentative D call: TRBD2 (5 bases). Per germline, CDR1 DFQATT and CDR2 SNEGSKA (reference sequence). Trimming shortened V by 0 bases and J by 0 bases, and 6 bases separated the two germline ends. The CDR3 consists of 14 residues. The CDR3 region has the DNA TGCAGTGCTAGAGATACTAGCTCCTACAATGAGCAGTTCTTC. The encoded protein is CSARDTSSYNEQFF.

The chain combines TRBV5-1 with TRBJ2-2; 9 positions agree with TRBD2. From germline, CDR1 is SGHRS and CDR2 YFSETQ. The CDR3 sequence is 16 residues long. The trim removed 4 bases at V and 7 bases at J, leaving 11 bases unmatched. The CDR3 reads CASSPGVAGVSGELFF. The CDR3 region has the DNA TGCGCCAGCAGCCCCGGGGTAGCGGGAGTAAGCGGGGAGCTGTTTTTT.

The rearrangement uses TRBV6-2 or TRBV6-3 and TRBJ2-5; 9 nucleotides line up with TRBD2. The J call is in doubt because the DNA end fits TRBJ2-1 better. CDR1 MNHEY and CDR2 SVGEGT come from the germline V gene. The length of the CDR3 is 18 residues. This CDR3 is CASSYPPGLSGSGDEQFF. DNA for the CDR3: TGTGCCAGCAGTTACCCTCCGGGCCTTAGCGGGAGTGGGGATGAGCAGTTCTTC.

The chain recombines TRBV18 with TRBJ2-5; D is perhaps TRBD2 (6 bases). The DNA end is a closer match to TRBJ2-7, so the J assignment may be wrong. Germline V CDR1 and CDR2: KGHSH, LQKENI. This CDR3 is built from 15 residues. The CDR3 bases are TGTGCCAGCTCACAGGGCTCCGGGACTTCCTACGAGCAGTACTTC. This translates into CASSQGSGTSYEQYF.

V is TRBV30 and J is TRBJ2-2; perhaps TRBD2 as D (6 bases). This CDR3 is built from 15 residues. Deletions cut 0 bases from V and 5 bases from J, with 13 bases between. Germline CDR1 and CDR2: GTSNPN and SVGIG (reference sequence). The CDR3, as DNA: TGTGCCTGGAGTGTGGGGCGCAGCGGGACCGGGGAGCTGTTTTTT. Translated: CAWSVGRSGTGELFF.

The CDR3 is CSAERGKAKNIQYF. Here the CDR3 DNA reads TGCAGTGCTGAGAGGGGGAAGGCCAAAAACATTCAGTACTTC. The chain couples TRBV20-1 to TRBJ2-4; D may be TRBD1 (6 bases). The CDR3 length is 14 residues. V dropped 5 bases and J dropped 1 base, with 12 bases sitting between them. CDR1 DFQATT and CDR2 SNEGSKA come from the germline V gene (reference sequence).

This clonotype has more than one count but fewer than ten. The V and J genes are TRBV7-9 and TRBJ1-2; D not resolved. Germline V gives CDR1 SEHNR, CDR2 FQNEAQ (reference sequence). The CDR3 has 15 residues. Trimming cost V 0 bases and J 0 bases, with 8 bases left between them. The CDR3 reads CASSLATVANYGYTF. The DNA for the CDR3 is TGTGCCAGCAGCTTAGCCACAGTAGCTAACTATGGCTACACCTTC.

The chain recombines TRBV11-3 with TRBJ2-5; D is unresolved. Per the germline V gene, CDR1 is SGHNT and CDR2 is YENEEA. This CDR3 contains 15 residues. V was pared by 3 bases and J by 2 bases, with 13 bases between. CDR3 amino acids: CASSFDSAAQETQYF. The CDR3 DNA reads TGTGCCAGCAGCTTCGACTCGGCAGCTCAAGAGACCCAGTACTTC. The variable domain in full, with the rest retrieved from reference TRBV11-3 and TRBJ2-5, is EAGVVQSPRYKIIEKKQPVAFWCNPISGHNTLYWYLQNLGQGPELLIRYENEEAVDDSQLPKDRFSAERLKGVDSTLKIQPAELGDSAVYLCASSFDSAAQETQYFGPGTRLLVL.